Each of the 32 T cell receptor beta chains below was sequenced from the same sample in a study of identical twins. Via MiXCR, TCRdb re-called the 5' RACE reads, giving one row per CDR3 protein. This sample has over 550,000 distinct CDR3 sequences; roughly 6.6% occur once, and the top ten carry roughly 1.6%. The sample was also reused in another study, on yellow fever vaccine responses in identical twins.

Sequencing was done on a sample of PBMCs. The receptors originated from a woman aged 18-30 years in good health.

This clonotype was found many times. The rearrangement joins TRBV2 to TRBJ2-2; D not certain. Trimming took off 4 bases at V and 8 bases at J, with 17 bases between the two ends. The CDR3 covers 15 residues. CDR1 and CDR2 from the germline V gene are SNHLY and FYNNEI. CDR3 residues: CASSAGRVAPGELFF. Written as DNA, the CDR3 is TGTGCCAGCAGTGCGGGCCGGGTGGCCCCGGGGGAGCTGTTTTTT.

This sequence joins TRBV19 and TRBJ1-1; D gene ambiguous. V was pared by 3 bases and J by 0 bases, with 11 bases between. The CDR3 spans 15 residues. Germline CDR1 is LNHDA and CDR2 is SQIVND (reference sequence). This chain's CDR3 is CASSIGVSVNTEAFF. DNA of the CDR3: TGTGCCAGTAGTATTGGGGTTTCGGTGAACACTGAAGCTTTCTTT. The variable domain in full, with the rest retrieved from reference TRBV19 and TRBJ1-1, is DGGITQSPKYLFRKEGQNVTLSCEQNLNHDAMYWYRQDPGQGLRLIYYSQIVNDFQKGDIAEGYSVSREKKESFPLTVTSAQKNPTAFYLCASSIGVSVNTEAFFGQGTRLTVV.

This rearrangement joins TRBV20-1 to TRBJ2-3; D call uncertain. CDR1 is DFQATT and CDR2 is SNEGSKA in the germline V gene (reference sequence). This CDR3 comprises 16 residues. The V end was cut by 3 bases, the J end by 1 base, with 17 bases between. The CDR3 sequence is CSARNLVRLGTDTQYF. The CDR3 DNA is TGCAGTGCTAGGAACCTCGTCCGCCTCGGCACAGATACGCAGTATTTT.

The gene calls are TRBV10-3 and TRBJ1-1; D perhaps matches TRBD1 (5 bases). From germline, CDR1 is ENHRY and CDR2 SYGVKD. Trimming left V 10 bases short and J 6 bases short, with 18 bases between. CDR3 length equals 13 residues. Written as DNA, the CDR3 is TGTGCCACCCGTTCGGGGGAGTCCGCTGAAGCTTTCTTT. This translates into CATRSGESAEAFF.

This clonotype was counted ten times or more. The genes are TRBV20-1 and TRBJ2-3, with D unclear. V was shortened by 4 bases and J by 2 bases, with 10 bases between the two germline ends. The CDR3 is 13 amino acids. CDR1 and CDR2 (germline): DFQATT, SNEGSKA (reference sequence). CDR3 in amino acids: CSATGPVTDTQYF. Written as DNA, the CDR3 is TGCAGTGCTACGGGCCCAGTCACAGATACGCAGTATTTT.

The chain carries TRBV7-9 and TRBJ1-1; D is unclear. The V end was cut by 4 bases, the J end by 2 bases, with 8 bases between. Germline values: CDR1 SEHNR, CDR2 FQNEAQ (reference sequence). The CDR3 covers 13 residues. The CDR3: CASSWVENTEAFF. CDR3 in DNA: TGTGCCAGCAGCTGGGTAGAAAACACTGAAGCTTTCTTT.

This sequence joins TRBV20-1 and TRBJ2-7, with a weak D call TRBD1 (6 bases). Trimming removed 0 bases at V and 0 bases at J, with 15 bases between. Germline values: CDR1 DFQATT, CDR2 SNEGSKA (reference sequence). The CDR3 extends over 16 amino acids. The CDR3 spells CSAREAGQRRSYEQYF. The CDR3 DNA sequence: TGCAGTGCTAGAGAAGCTGGACAGCGCCGCTCCTACGAGCAGTACTTC.

The rearrangement uses TRBV10-1 and TRBJ2-1; 8 nucleotides match TRBD2. V lost 0 bases, J lost 3 bases, and 10 bases stayed unmatched. The CDR3 is 18 amino acids. Germline CDR1 and CDR2: WNHNN and SYGVQD (reference sequence). The CDR3 spells CASSESYLVRGVYNEQFF. DNA of the CDR3: TGCGCCAGCAGTGAGTCGTATCTGGTGCGGGGGGTCTACAATGAGCAGTTCTTC.

This clonotype has at least ten counts. The chain combines TRBV7-9 with TRBJ1-5; 7 positions match TRBD1. This CDR3 is built from 17 residues. Germline V gene sequence: CDR1 SEHNR, CDR2 FQNEAQ (reference sequence). Unmatched junction bases numbered 6, after V lost 1 base and J lost 0 bases. The CDR3 sequence: CASSLGVGGFSNQPQHF. For the CDR3, the DNA is TGTGCCAGCAGCTTAGGGGTAGGGGGCTTTAGCAATCAGCCCCAGCATTTT.

This clonotype has ten or more counts. This chain joins TRBV29-1 and TRBJ2-1; 10 nucleotides align to TRBD1. V lost 4 bases to trimming and J lost 4 bases; unmatched junction nucleotides: 10. The CDR3 is made up of 16 amino acids. Germline V gene sequence: CDR1 SQVTM, CDR2 ANQGSEA. The CDR3 spells CSVARTGGGGYNEQFF. The DNA for the CDR3 is TGCAGCGTTGCTAGGACAGGGGGTGGGGGTTACAATGAGCAGTTCTTC.

This clonotype was observed a few times. The rearrangement links TRBV5-5 to TRBJ1-5; 9 bases are shared with TRBD1. The J segment lost 5 bases and the V segment lost 4 bases, leaving 10 bases of the junction unmatched. The CDR3 runs 16 residues. Germline V gene data show CDR1 as SGHKS and CDR2 as YYEKEE (reference sequence). CDR3 sequence: CASSIRDRDPYQPQHF. The CDR3 bases are TGTGCCAGCAGCATCCGGGACAGGGATCCCTATCAGCCCCAGCATTTT.

The table lists this clonotype with a few counts. The chain joins TRBV2 to TRBJ1-6, with D maybe TRBD1 (6 bases). V lost 3 bases and J 9 bases, leaving 12 bases between the germline ends. CDR3 length: 14 amino acids. Germline V gene sequence: CDR1 SNHLY, CDR2 FYNNEI. The CDR3 loop reads CASSEDSGSSPLHF. For the CDR3, the DNA is TGTGCCAGCAGTGAGGACAGCGGCAGTTCACCCCTCCACTTT.

The CDR3 loop is CASSPRGARPYNEQFF. CDR3 sequence (DNA): TGTGCCAGCAGTCCCAGGGGTGCACGTCCATACAATGAGCAGTTCTTC. J is TRBJ2-1 and V is TRBV28; tentative D call: TRBD1 (6 bases). The CDR3 has 16 residues. V was clipped by 5 bases and J by 4 bases, with 18 bases between them. CDR1 MDHEN and CDR2 SYDVKM come from the germline V gene.

In its sample, this clonotype was seen many times. CDR3 bases: TGCGCCAGCAGCCAAAACCCGACAGGGGTAAATCAGCCCCAGCATTTT. Protein product: CASSQNPTGVNQPQHF. The chain links TRBV4-1 to TRBJ1-5, with 8 bases aligning to TRBD1. Germline CDR1 is MGHRA and CDR2 is YSYEKL. The CDR3 sequence is 16 residues long. The trim removed 2 bases at V and 4 bases at J, leaving 7 bases unmatched.

The genes are TRBV5-1 and TRBJ2-6; no definite D call. V was shortened by 0 bases and J by 0 bases, with 7 bases between the two germline ends. The germline V gene encodes CDR1 SGHRS and CDR2 YFSETQ. CDR3 length: 16 residues. The CDR3 is CASSLGGYSGANVLTF. CDR3 DNA sequence: TGCGCCAGCAGCTTGGGAGGCTACTCTGGGGCCAACGTCCTGACTTTC.

This clonotype was counted many times. This sequence joins TRBV3-1 and TRBJ1-3; no clear D gene. The V gene lost 1 base and the J gene lost 4 bases, with 2 bases spanning the gap. From germline, CDR1 is LGHDT and CDR2 YNNKEL (reference sequence). The CDR3 contains 12 residues. The chain's CDR3 is CASSQVGNTIYF. As DNA, the CDR3 is TGTGCCAGCAGCCAAGTCGGAAACACCATATATTTT.

Comment on this clonotype: This may stem from a read error, because a much larger clone lies one nucleotide away. CDR3 in amino acids: CASSLTLPSGYNKQFF. CDR3 DNA sequence: TGTGCCAGCAGTTTAACCCTCCCTAGCGGGTACAATAAGCAGTTCTTC. V is TRBV12-3 or TRBV12-4 and J is TRBJ2-1; 8 nucleotides line up with TRBD2. This CDR3 comprises 16 residues.

The CDR3 region is CASSSSGRNTEAFF. In nucleotides, the CDR3 is TGTGCCAGTAGTAGTTCAGGGCGGAACACTGAAGCTTTCTTT. The rearrangement uses TRBV19 and TRBJ1-1, with a weak D call TRBD1 (5 bases). This CDR3 has 14 amino acids. CDR1 is LNHDA, CDR2 SQIVND, per germline (reference sequence). V lost 4 bases to trimming and J lost 1 base, with 10 bases between them.

The rearrangement links TRBV11-1 to TRBJ1-2; D call uncertain. This CDR3 region has 14 residues. Trimming removed 5 bases from V and 6 bases from J, with 16 bases in between. The germline gives CDR1 SGHAT, CDR2 FQDESV (reference sequence). The CDR3: CASSLGRLSNGYTF. In DNA form, the CDR3 reads TGTGCCAGCAGCCTCGGACGTCTGTCCAATGGCTACACCTTC.

The V gene is TRBV29-1, the J gene TRBJ2-1, with no clear D. Per the germline V gene, CDR1 is SQVTM and CDR2 is ANQGSEA. V gave up 8 bases and J gave up 4 bases, with 18 bases separating them. The CDR3 extends over 14 amino acids. The CDR3, as DNA: TGCAGCATTATGCCGCAAGCGCATTACAATGAGCAGTTCTTC. It translates to CSIMPQAHYNEQFF.

This chain uses TRBV6-1 with TRBJ1-2; TRBD1 is a possible D gene (6 bases). V was pared by 5 bases and J by 0 bases, with 13 bases between. Germline CDR1 and CDR2: MNHNS and SASEGT. The CDR3 has 15 amino acids. CDR3 coding DNA: TGTGCCAGCAGTAAGCAGGGGAGAACTAACTATGGCTACACCTTC. Residues: CASSKQGRTNYGYTF.

This clonotype was detected only a few times. J is TRBJ1-2 and V is TRBV28; D gene ambiguous. The CDR3 length is 13 residues. Germline V gene lookup returns CDR1 MDHEN and CDR2 SYDVKM. The V gene lost 4 bases and the J gene lost 4 bases, with 10 bases spanning the gap. CDR3 nucleotides: TGTGCCAGCAGTTCCAGCTTACCCTATGGCTACACCTTC. Its translation is CASSSSLPYGYTF.

This clonotype occurred many times. The rearrangement uses TRBV12-3 or TRBV12-4 and TRBJ2-1; 7 bases are shared with TRBD2. CDR3 length: 16 residues. The ends lost 7 bases at V and 0 bases at J; junction bases unmatched: 9. The CDR3 region is CASKRGGISSYNEQFF. The CDR3, as DNA: TGTGCCAGCAAGCGGGGAGGCATAAGCTCCTACAATGAGCAGTTCTTC.

The V gene is TRBV28, the J gene TRBJ2-2, with a weak D call TRBD2 (6 bases). CDR1 and CDR2 from the germline V gene are MDHEN and SYDVKM. The CDR3 spans 16 residues. Trimming shortened V by 6 bases and J by 5 bases, and 19 bases separated the two germline ends. The CDR3, as DNA: TGTGCCAGCAGCAATTTGCGGGGTGTAGCTACCGGGGAGCTGTTTTTT. Translated, it gives CASSNLRGVATGELFF.

This CDR3 reads CSVVGIYNEQFF. As DNA, the CDR3 is TGCAGCGTTGTGGGGATCTACAATGAGCAGTTCTTC. This chain links TRBV29-1 with TRBJ2-1; D unresolved. Germline loops: CDR1 SQVTM, CDR2 ANQGSEA. The germline V and J ends were trimmed by 4 bases and 3 bases, with 7 bases remaining between them. CDR3 length equals 12 residues.

The V gene is TRBV11-3, the J gene TRBJ2-2; no reliable D call. This CDR3 comprises 15 residues. In germline, CDR1 is SGHNT, CDR2 YENEEA. The V and J ends lost 6 bases and 5 bases respectively, with 16 bases between them. The CDR3 coding sequence is TGTGCCAGCAGGCCCAGGAACACTTATACCGGGGAGCTGTTTTTT. This sequence encodes CASRPRNTYTGELFF.

This clonotype was observed a handful of times. This sequence joins TRBV7-6 and TRBJ2-7, with 7 bases identical to TRBD1. This CDR3 contains 15 residues. CDR1 is SGHVS and CDR2 is FNYEAQ in the germline V gene. The ends lost 2 bases at V and 0 bases at J; junction bases unmatched: 4. CDR3 nucleotide sequence: TGTGCCAGCAGCTTATCCTGGGACAGCTCCTACGAGCAGTACGTC. This translates into CASSLSWDSSYEQYV.

V usage is TRBV11-3 and J usage is TRBJ2-7, with 9 bases fitting TRBD1. The germline CDR1 and CDR2 sequences are SGHNT and YENEEA. Unmatched junction bases numbered 6, after V lost 3 bases and J lost 3 bases. This CDR3 is built from 15 residues. The DNA for the CDR3 is TGTGCCAGCAGCTTGGGACAGGGCCCCTACTACGAGCAGTACTTC. It specifies CASSLGQGPYYEQYF.

This clonotype came up a few times. V and J are TRBV5-1 and TRBJ2-1; D remains unclear. This CDR3 spans 16 amino acids. Germline CDR1 SGHRS, CDR2 YFSETQ. V was trimmed by 0 bases and J by 1 base, leaving 11 bases between them. This chain's CDR3 is CASSLGTAFSYNEQFF. The CDR3 DNA sequence: TGCGCCAGCAGCTTGGGGACGGCCTTTTCCTACAATGAGCAGTTCTTC.

The genes are TRBV29-1 and TRBJ1-1; D may be TRBD1 (5 bases). The V end was cut by 4 bases, the J end by 1 base, with 10 bases between. The CDR3 totals 13 residues. CDR1 is SQVTM and CDR2 is ANQGSEA in the germline V gene. Here the CDR3 reads CSVGDSPNTEAFF. CDR3 coding DNA: TGCAGCGTTGGAGACAGTCCGAACACTGAAGCTTTCTTT.

The table lists this clonotype with a few counts. The V gene is TRBV29-1, the J gene TRBJ2-2; 13 positions agree with TRBD2. This CDR3 has 17 residues. Germline trimming cut 6 bases from V and 0 bases from J; bases unmatched to any gene: 7. Germline V gene lookup returns CDR1 SQVTM and CDR2 ANQGSEA. CDR3 residues: CSVTSGRPLTNTGELFF. In nucleotides, the CDR3 is TGCAGCGTGACTAGCGGGAGGCCCTTAACGAACACCGGGGAGCTGTTTTTT.

The CDR3 is CASSQGWPSNNSPLHF. CDR3 DNA: TGTGCCAGCAGTCAAGGGTGGCCGTCGAATAATTCACCCCTCCACTTT. This sequence joins TRBV2 and TRBJ1-6; no clear D gene. V was trimmed by 5 bases and J by 5 bases, leaving 16 bases between them. Germline V gives CDR1 SNHLY, CDR2 FYNNEI. This CDR3 contains 16 residues.